Presented here are 16 T cell receptor beta chains from one specimen sequenced in a study of identical twins. TCRdb independently ran MiXCR on the 5' RACE reads; one entry per CDR3 protein. The table includes 250,000 or so distinct CDR3 sequences, about 7.3% detected once. This sample was shared with a second study, whose subject was yellow fever vaccine responses in identical twins.

Sequencing was performed on memory (CD45RO+) T cells sorted from blood. These receptors all stem from a woman between 18 and 29 years old in good health.

This clonotype was found a few times. The chain has TRBV20-1 and TRBJ1-3, with a possible D match to TRBD1 (6 bases). Germline V gene data show CDR1 as DFQATT and CDR2 as SNEGSKA (reference sequence). V gave up 6 bases and J gave up 0 bases, with 18 bases separating them. This CDR3 has 16 residues. CDR3 region: CSAPTDSGGSGNTIYF. DNA for the CDR3: TGCAGTGCCCCAACGGACAGTGGAGGCTCTGGAAACACCATATATTTT.

This clonotype was recorded many times. The chain has TRBV5-1 and TRBJ2-1, with D hard to call. The CDR3 is made up of 14 amino acids. CDR1 is SGHRS and CDR2 is YFSETQ in the germline V gene. Trimming removed 4 bases from V and 1 base from J, with 9 bases in between. The CDR3 region has the DNA TGCGCCAGCAGCCGTATGGAGTCCTACAATGAGCAGTTCTTC. Its protein product is CASSRMESYNEQFF. The whole variable domain, filled in from reference TRBV5-1 and TRBJ2-1, reads KAGVTQTPRYLIKTRGQQVTLSCSPISGHRSVSWYQQTPGQGLQFLFEYFSETQRNKGNFPGRFSGRQFSNSRSEMNVSTLELGDSALYLCASSRMESYNEQFFGPGTRLTVL.

This clonotype came up many times. The chain employs TRBV20-1 and TRBJ1-1, with 11 bases identical to TRBD1. CDR3 length equals 18 residues. Germline CDR1 is DFQATT and CDR2 is SNEGSKA (reference sequence). With 0 bases clipped from V and 1 base from J, the junction kept 10 bases outside the gene matches. DNA of the CDR3: TGCAGTGCTAGAGATCGAGCTCGGACAGGGGGCGCGAACACTGAAGCTTTCTTT. The encoded protein is CSARDRARTGGANTEAFF.

This clonotype was seen ten or more times. This rearrangement joins TRBV27 to TRBJ2-1; 10 bases match TRBD2. The CDR3 runs 17 residues. Looked up from germline, CDR1 is MNHEY and CDR2 is SMNVEV (reference sequence). Trimming took 7 bases from V and 7 from J; bases not matched to a gene: 16. The CDR3 reads CASTRWGLAGGWNEQFF. CDR3 nucleotide sequence: TGTGCCAGCACCCGATGGGGCTTAGCGGGAGGTTGGAATGAGCAGTTCTTC.

This clonotype was observed many times. The chain carries TRBV5-1 and TRBJ2-7; 7 bases map to TRBD1. Germline V lookup: CDR1 SGHRS, CDR2 YFSETQ. The CDR3 length is 15 residues. V dropped 5 bases and J dropped 1; count of bases not matched to a gene: 9. For the CDR3, the DNA is TGCGCCAGCAGACTGACAGGGTCCCCGTCCTACGAGCAGTACTTC. It is translated as CASRLTGSPSYEQYF.

Many counts were recorded for this clonotype. V and J are TRBV12-3 or TRBV12-4 and TRBJ2-1, with 11 bases lining up with TRBD2. V lost 6 bases and J lost 9; bases outside the gene matches: 7. There are 14 residues in the CDR3. The CDR3 DNA follows: TGTGCCAGCAGAATTAGCGGGGGGGCCGTTGAGCAGTTCTTC. As protein: CASRISGGAVEQFF.

The chain uses TRBV7-7 and TRBJ2-1, with D unclear. The V gene lost 0 bases and the J gene lost 6 bases, with 9 bases spanning the gap. Germline-derived CDR1 and CDR2 are SSHAT and FNYEAQ (reference sequence). The CDR3 spans 14 residues. In DNA, the CDR3 is TGTGCCAGCAGCTTAGCGCGCACTCCCAATGAGCAGTTCTTC. It encodes CASSLARTPNEQFF. The entire variable domain, with the rest obtained from reference TRBV7-7 and TRBJ2-1, is as follows: GAGVSQSPRYKVTKRGQDVTLRCDPISSHATLYWYQQALGQGPEFLTYFNYEAQPDKSGLPSDRFSAERPEGSISTLTIQRTEQRDSAMYRCASSLARTPNEQFFGPGTRLTVL.

At least ten counts were recorded for this clonotype. CDR3 sequence (DNA): TGTGCCACCAGTGATTTGGGCCCACAGGGCCTCTACAATGAGCAGTTCTTC. It codes for CATSDLGPQGLYNEQFF. The rearrangement joins TRBV24-1 to TRBJ2-1; D may be TRBD1 (6 bases). The ends were cut back, 0 bases at V and 3 bases at J, with 14 bases in the middle. Germline V gene data show CDR1 as KGHDR and CDR2 as SFDVKD. The CDR3 is made up of 17 amino acids.

V and J are TRBV12-3 or TRBV12-4 and TRBJ2-3; 11 bases are shared with TRBD1. The CDR3 is 14 amino acids. Trimming cost V 4 bases and J 4 bases; bases outside gene matches: 1. CDR3 in DNA: TGTGCCAGCAGTTGGACAGGGGGCGCAGATACGCAGTATTTT. Its protein is CASSWTGGADTQYF.

In this sample, this clonotype turned up many times. The chain employs TRBV12-3 or TRBV12-4 and TRBJ1-2; TRBD1 aligns across 9 bases. The CDR3 is 14 residues long. After removal of 6 bases from V and 5 bases from J, the junction contained 7 bases not matched to a gene. The CDR3 spells CASRPGQGPYGYTF. DNA for the CDR3: TGTGCCAGCAGACCGGGACAGGGCCCGTATGGCTACACCTTC.

The rearrangement uses TRBV28 and TRBJ2-1; 7 bases agree with TRBD2. J was trimmed by 10 bases and V by 6 bases; bases with no gene match: 15. The CDR3 extends over 15 amino acids. The germline CDR1 and CDR2 sequences are MDHEN and SYDVKM. In DNA form, the CDR3 reads TGTGCCAGCAGCCGGGGAGGGTTCTCGGTGGGAGAGCAGTTCTTC. Translation: CASSRGGFSVGEQFF.

This clonotype appeared a few times. The V gene is TRBV20-1, the J gene TRBJ2-2, with D perhaps TRBD2 (6 bases). Trimming took off 0 bases at V and 1 base at J, with 12 bases between the two ends. The V gene's germline CDR1 is DFQATT and CDR2 SNEGSKA (reference sequence). The CDR3 runs to 16 residues. The CDR3 loop reads CSAREGGVRNTGELFF. The CDR3 bases are TGCAGTGCTAGAGAGGGGGGAGTCAGGAACACCGGGGAGCTGTTTTTT.

This clonotype was seen repeatedly, ten times or more. The gene calls are TRBV3-1 and TRBJ2-2; D uncertain. The V gene's germline CDR1 is LGHDT and CDR2 YNNKEL (reference sequence). This CDR3 contains 12 residues. V gave up 3 bases and J gave up 4 bases, with 3 bases separating them. Written as DNA, the CDR3 is TGTGCCAGCAGCCATTTCACCGGGGAGCTGTTTTTT. Its translation is CASSHFTGELFF.

This clonotype was counted many times. V and J are TRBV3-1 and TRBJ2-5; TRBD1 agrees at 9 bases. The CDR3 totals 14 residues. Unmatched junction bases numbered 4, after V lost 2 bases and J lost 6 bases. The V gene's germline CDR1 is LGHDT and CDR2 YNNKEL (reference sequence). The CDR3 spells CASSQTGGYQTQYF. DNA of the CDR3: TGTGCCAGCAGCCAAACAGGGGGCTATCAGACCCAGTACTTC.

This chain uses TRBV7-2 with TRBJ2-1; 8 nucleotides match TRBD2. Germline V lookup: CDR1 SGHTA, CDR2 FQGNSA. CDR3 length equals 13 residues. The trim removed 5 bases at V and 9 bases at J, leaving 6 bases unmatched. CDR3: CASSPGGRPEQFF. In DNA form, the CDR3 reads TGTGCCAGCAGCCCAGGCGGGAGGCCTGAGCAGTTCTTC.

This clonotype was observed a few times. The gene calls are TRBV5-5 and TRBJ2-2; D gene uncertain. Trimming took 0 bases from V and 8 from J, leaving 11 bases between them. Germline V CDR1 and CDR2: SGHKS, YYEKEE (reference sequence). CDR3 size: 14 residues. This CDR3 is CASSLDWFLGELFF. CDR3 nucleotides: TGTGCCAGCAGCTTGGACTGGTTCTTGGGGGAGCTGTTTTTT.